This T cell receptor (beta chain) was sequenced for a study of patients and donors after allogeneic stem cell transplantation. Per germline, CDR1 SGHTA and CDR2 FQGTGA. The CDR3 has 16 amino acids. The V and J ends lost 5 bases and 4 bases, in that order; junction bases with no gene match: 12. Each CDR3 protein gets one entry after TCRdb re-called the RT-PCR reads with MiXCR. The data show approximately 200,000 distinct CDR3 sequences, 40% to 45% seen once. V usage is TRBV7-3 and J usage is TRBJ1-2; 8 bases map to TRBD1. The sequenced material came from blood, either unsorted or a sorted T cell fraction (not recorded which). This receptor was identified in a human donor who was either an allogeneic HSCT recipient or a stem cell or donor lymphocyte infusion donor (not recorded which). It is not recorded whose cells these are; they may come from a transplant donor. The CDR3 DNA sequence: TGTGCCAGCAGCCTGACAGGGGAGGGGACGGGCTATGGCTACACCTTC. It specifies CASSLTGEGTGYGYTF. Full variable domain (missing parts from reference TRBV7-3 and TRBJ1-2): GAGVSQTPSNKVTEKGKYVELRCDPISGHTALYWYRQSLGQGPEFLIYFQGTGAADDSGLPNDRFFAVRPEGSVSTLKIQRTERGDSAVYLCASSLTGEGTGYGYTFGSGTRLTVV.